This T cell receptor beta chain was found in a study of shared clonotypes between healthy human individuals. Study-wide context: A few men and a couple of women, aged 18 to 49, were donors. Study conclusions and caveats: Generation probabilities of non-shared clonotypes were lower (relative to those shared by all four donors). Rarefaction gave evidence that sorted-subset sequencing remained incomplete despite large depth.

Positive CCR7 selection of CD45RO-negative cells yielded the naive CD8 cells, and terminally differentiated effector memory CD45RA+ cells were excluded. The input for sorted-subset replicate PCRs was around 0.2 ug DNA, tens of thousands of T cell genomes. Data came from immunoSEQ multiplex PCR; TCRdb stores just in-frame clones and leaves some out. The table shows 2 million to 2.5 million clones, with about 95% occurring only once. Germline V CDR1 and CDR2: SGHDT, YYEEEE. The V end was cut by 4 bases, the J end by 13 bases, with 12 bases between. There are 11 residues in the CDR3. A word on this clone: Its matching antigen is unknown.

This receptor was taken from a man aged 18-30 years in good health. Input material: naive CD8+ T cells sorted from blood. This rearrangement joins TRBV5-6 to TRBJ2-1; D unclear. The CDR3 here is CASSLGIGQFF. CDR3 nucleotide sequence: TGTGCCAGCAGCCTAGGGATCGGCCAGTTCTTC.